This TCR beta chain stems from a study of blood T cell repertoires in COVID-19 (TCRdb year 2020). Regarding the complete study: The collaborator samples originated in the United States, Italy and Spain and spanned the acute and convalescent phases of COVID-19. The prospective study material was composed of cDNA or gDNA derived from T cells, B-cell-depleted T cells, or PBMCs. The dataset comprised deeply sampled blood TCRbeta repertoires from subjects exposed to, actively infected with, or recovered from COVID-19. A freely available public database, intended as a resource for researchers studying the immune response to SARS-CoV-2, is where the repertoires were released. Samples came from the ongoing ImmuneRACE study (first 160 participants) plus 1,254 subjects from 6 global collaborators. Nearly every sample came with metadata listing a de-identified subject ID, COVID-19 status, age in years and sex. Where HLA class I and class II types were available, the types were taken from metadata supplied by the sample provider, not from assay-based typing.

At one collaborating source in Seattle, patients were enrolled during active infection and were followed longitudinally through the course of disease. The collaborating institutions used their own protocols to collect whole blood in K2EDTA tubes. For TCRbeta analysis, collaborator samples were shipped as frozen whole blood, as isolated PBMCs, or as DNA extracted from either sample type. The CDR3 measures 11 amino acids from cysteine to phenylalanine. Only the CDR3 DNA is retained, 33 bases long and in frame from the first base. Between the V and J ends, shortened by 3 bases and 6 bases respectively, the junction contains 5 bases. CDR1 and CDR2 were assigned from the germline V gene (reference sequence) as LGHDT and YNNKEL. TCRbeta CDR3 regions were amplified from genomic DNA by means of the immunoSEQ Assay, a bias-controlled multiplex PCR. As for how the authors treated the data: The number of nucleated cells in each sample was estimated from the amplification of reference gene primers within the assay. Sequence reads were collapsed and filtered to measure the absolute abundance of every unique TCRbeta CDR3 rearrangement. For each sample, productive Simpson clonality was calculated as the square root of Simpson's diversity index over productive rearrangements. TCRdb took this table from immuneACCESS and kept in-frame rearrangements with V and J called. Such tables lack part of the clones; where checked against another copy, unresolved V genes explain under half of the gap, and the rest is unexplained. That table gives V, J and clone size, and the DNA gave D and trimming. Present in this sample are 300,000 to 450,000 clones, roughly 90% of which were seen just once. About 2.9% of the sample is taken by the ten largest.

General study outcomes and caveats: The quantity of clinical and demographic metadata differed by source and by participant and was supplied without curation.

About this clone: This receptor's antigen is unknown. There are no base qualities to consult, and no much larger clone falls within one base.

The TCR originated in a woman between 25 and 40 years old with COVID-19, enrolled during active disease. The sequencing sample was made of peripheral blood. In this chain, TRBV3-1 (or the pseudogene TRBV3-2) is recombined with TRBJ1-1; no confident D gene assignment can be made. The DNA sequence follows: TGTGCCAGCAGCCATAACTCTGAAGCTTTCTTT. Translated, it gives CASSHNSEAFF.